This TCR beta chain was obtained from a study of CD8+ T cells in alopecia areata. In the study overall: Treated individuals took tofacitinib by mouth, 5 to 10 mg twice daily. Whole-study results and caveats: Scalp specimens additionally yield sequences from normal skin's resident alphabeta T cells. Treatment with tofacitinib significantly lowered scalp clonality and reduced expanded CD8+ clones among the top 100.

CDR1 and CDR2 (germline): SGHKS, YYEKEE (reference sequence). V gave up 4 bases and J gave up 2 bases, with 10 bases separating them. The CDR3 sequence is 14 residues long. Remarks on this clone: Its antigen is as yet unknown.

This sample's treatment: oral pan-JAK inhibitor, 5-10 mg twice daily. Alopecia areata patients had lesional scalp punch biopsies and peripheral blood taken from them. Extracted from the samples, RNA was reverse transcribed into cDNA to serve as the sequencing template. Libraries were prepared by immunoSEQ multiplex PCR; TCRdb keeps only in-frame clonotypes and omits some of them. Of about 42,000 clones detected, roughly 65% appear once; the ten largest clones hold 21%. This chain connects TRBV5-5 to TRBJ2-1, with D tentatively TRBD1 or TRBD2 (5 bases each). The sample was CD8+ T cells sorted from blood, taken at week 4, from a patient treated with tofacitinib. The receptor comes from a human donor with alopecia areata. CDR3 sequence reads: CASSGTAAYNEQFF. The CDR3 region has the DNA TGTGCCAGCAGCGGGACGGCAGCCTACAATGAGCAGTTCTTC.